Listed here are 8 T cell receptor beta chains from one sample, sequenced in a study of cytomegalovirus exposure and HLA in healthy donors. It was with 60 Vbeta and 13 Jbeta primers that the PCR ran. Assay used: immunoSEQ multiplex PCR; TCRdb lists only in-frame clones, some missing. The sample holds under 70,000 clones, about three quarters seen once. The specimen was PBMCs. These receptors originate from a female donor in good health and CMV-seronegative.

V is TRBV5-1 and J is TRBJ2-3, with TRBD2 as a possible D gene (6 bases). Trimming removed 0 bases from V and 3 bases from J, with 8 bases in between. CDR3 size: 14 residues. From germline, CDR1 is SGHRS and CDR2 YFSETQ. In nucleotides, the CDR3 is TGCGCCAGCAGCTTGGCGGGGACTACAGATACGCAGTATTTT. The encoded protein is CASSLAGTTDTQYF.

This rearrangement joins TRBV6-1 to TRBJ2-4; D may be TRBD1 (6 bases). CDR1 is MNHNS and CDR2 is SASEGT in the germline V gene. The CDR3 spans 15 residues. The V end was cut by 4 bases, the J end by 14 bases, with 24 bases between. CDR3 amino acids: CASSAAAQGQVLEYF. The CDR3 bases are TGTGCCAGCAGTGCGGCAGCACAGGGTCAAGTTTTGGAGTACTTC.

The chain combines TRBV6-1 with TRBJ2-1; unclear D gene. The length of the CDR3 is 13 residues. The V end lost 1 base, the J end lost 4 bases, and 5 bases lay between the germline ends. Germline V gene data show CDR1 as MNHNS and CDR2 as SASEGT. In nucleotides, the CDR3 is TGTGCCAGCAGTGAAGTCGGTTACAATGAGCAGTTCTTC. This translates into CASSEVGYNEQFF.

Only a few counts were recorded for this clone. The CDR3 reads CASSRGRGTSYNEQFF. The CDR3 DNA reads as TGTGCCAGCTCAAGAGGCCGGGGGACTTCTTACAATGAGCAGTTCTTC. The chain uses TRBV18 and TRBJ2-1; D is possibly TRBD2 (6 bases). Germline-derived CDR1 and CDR2 are KGHSH and LQKENI. CDR3 size: 16 residues. V was clipped by 5 bases and J by 4 bases, with 18 bases between them.

Comment on this clone: Other DNA sequences in the sample encode the same CDR3. The chain is built from TRBV6-4 and TRBJ2-3; TRBD2 matches at 7 bases. Germline loops: CDR1 MRHNA, CDR2 SNTAGT. The CDR3 length is 15 residues. V lost 3 bases, J lost 4 bases, and 7 bases stayed unmatched. CDR3 sequence: CASSEREGSSDTQYF. The CDR3 DNA follows: TGTGCCAGCAGTGAAAGGGAGGGGAGCTCAGATACGCAGTATTTT.

This sequence joins TRBV15 and TRBJ2-7; D may be TRBD2 (6 bases). The V end was cut by 1 base, the J end by 6 bases, with 13 bases between. The CDR3 runs 14 residues. Germline CDR1 reads LNHNV; CDR2 reads YYDKDF (reference sequence). CDR3 loop: CATSRVGGGIEQYF. The CDR3 DNA is TGTGCCACCAGCAGAGTCGGGGGAGGTATCGAGCAGTACTTC. Complete variable domain (other parts from reference TRBV15 and TRBJ2-7): DAMVIQNPRYQVTQFGKPVTLSCSQTLNHNVMYWYQQKSSQAPKLLFHYYDKDFNNEADTPDNFQSRRPNTSFCFLDIRSPGLGDTAMYLCATSRVGGGIEQYFGPGTRLTVT.

The chain employs TRBV6-5 and TRBJ1-5, with TRBD1 matching 8 bases. Germline V gene lookup returns CDR1 MNHEY and CDR2 SVGAGI. This CDR3 comprises 15 residues. Trimming removed 6 bases from V and 4 bases from J; junction bases left unmatched: 8. The CDR3 DNA follows: TGTGCCAGCAGACCCTCCGGACAGGGTAATCAGCCCCAGCATTTT. Protein: CASRPSGQGNQPQHF.

The chain couples TRBV18 to TRBJ2-5, with D perhaps TRBD1 (6 bases). Near its end, the DNA agrees better with TRBJ2-7, so the J call may be wrong. Germline assignment: CDR1 KGHSH and CDR2 LQKENI. The CDR3 contains 14 residues. CDR3 sequence: CASSPAKGDYEQYF. CDR3 bases: TGTGCCAGCTCTCCTGCTAAGGGGGATTACGAGCAGTACTTC.